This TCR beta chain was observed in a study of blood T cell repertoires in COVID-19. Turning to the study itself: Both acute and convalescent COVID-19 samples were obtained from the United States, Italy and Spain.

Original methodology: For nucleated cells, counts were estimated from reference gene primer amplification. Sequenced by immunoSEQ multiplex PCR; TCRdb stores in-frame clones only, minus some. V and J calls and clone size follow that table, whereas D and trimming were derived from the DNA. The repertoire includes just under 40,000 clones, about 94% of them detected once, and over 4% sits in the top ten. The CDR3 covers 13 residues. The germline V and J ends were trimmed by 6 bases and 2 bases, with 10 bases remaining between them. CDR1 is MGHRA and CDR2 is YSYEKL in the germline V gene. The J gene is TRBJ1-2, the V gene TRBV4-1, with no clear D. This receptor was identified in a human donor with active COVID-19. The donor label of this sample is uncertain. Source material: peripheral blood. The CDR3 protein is CASRPDTNYGYTF. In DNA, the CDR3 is TGCGCCAGCAGACCCGACACCAACTATGGCTACACCTTC.